This T cell receptor beta chain was observed in a study of identical twins. With 7 bases removed from V and 6 bases from J, the gap between germline ends came to 13 bases. This CDR3 contains 13 residues. Study-wide results and caveats: Out-of-frame alpha sequences shared between twins exhibited an excess of low generation probability. The models systematically underestimated how much out-of-frame TCR alpha was shared in monozygotic twins.

Via MiXCR, TCRdb re-called the 5' RACE reads, giving one row per CDR3 protein. The sample includes around 490,000 distinct CDR3 sequences, 20% to 25% of them seen just once. A word on this clonotype: Antigen specificity is unknown.

The same specimen was also included in a second study, on yellow fever vaccine responses in identical twins.

The specimen sequenced was CD4+ T cells sorted from blood. This chain connects TRBV12-3 or TRBV12-4 to TRBJ2-1, with D perhaps assigned TRBD1 or TRBD2 (5 bases each). The clonotype was recovered from a woman between 18 and 30 years old in good health. CDR3 amino acids: CASTPGPSNEQFF. The CDR3 nucleotides are TGTGCCAGCACCCCGGGACCCAGCAATGAGCAGTTCTTC.